The 8 T cell receptor beta chains below all came from one sample that was sequenced in a study of blood T cells in healthy people across ages (dated by TCRdb to between 2015 and 2017). The library was obtained by 5' RACE. The sequencer was an Illumina HiSeq 2500. A second PCR of about 7 to 12 cycles was run with a J-beta primer mix and a sample-barcoded 5' primer. Clones were called with MiXCR by TCRdb after fastp trimmed the public reads at Q25, and only in-frame beta chains were retained. Entries are consolidated by CDR3 protein sequence, retaining the most common genes and DNA. A total of roughly 790,000 distinct CDR3 sequences appear in this sample, roughly two fifths of them only once. The ten most abundant clones make up around a fifth of the sample. Sample: blood. These receptor sequences come from a woman aged 60-75 years in good health.

The chain links TRBV18 to TRBJ2-3; TRBD2 matches at 10 bases. CDR1 KGHSH and CDR2 LQKENI come from the germline V gene. The ends lost 6 bases at V and 4 bases at J; junction bases unmatched: 13. CDR3 size: 17 residues. CDR3 loop: CASSPFALAGVADTQYF. DNA for the CDR3: TGTGCCAGCTCTCCTTTCGCGCTAGCGGGAGTGGCAGATACGCAGTATTTT.

The V and J genes are TRBV3-1 and TRBJ1-1; 7 positions agree with TRBD1. V was clipped by 3 bases and J by 9 bases; unmatched bases: 4. Germline-derived CDR1 and CDR2 are LGHDT and YNNKEL (reference sequence). CDR3 length equals 12 residues. The CDR3 region has the DNA TGTGCCAGCAGCCATCGGGACAGAAAAGCTTTCTTT. Its translation: CASSHRDRKAFF. Filled out from reference TRBV3-1 and TRBJ1-1, the complete variable domain reads DTAVSQTPKYLVTQMGNDKSIKCEQNLGHDTMYWYKQDSKKFLKIMFSYNNKELIINETVPNRFSPKSPDKAHLNLHINSLELGDSAVYFCASSHRDRKAFFGQGTRLTVV.

A few counts support this clonotype. V is TRBV24-1 and J is TRBJ2-2; tentative D call: TRBD1 (6 bases). Germline CDR1 is KGHDR and CDR2 is SFDVKD. This CDR3 is 14 amino acids long. V was cut by 7 bases and J by 1 base, with 9 bases left in between. CDR3 amino acids: CATSKGQNTGELFF. The CDR3, as DNA: TGTGCCACCAGCAAGGGACAGAACACCGGGGAGCTGTTTTTT.

The table lists this clonotype with a few counts. This chain connects TRBV7-9 to TRBJ1-2, with 7 bases matching TRBD1. The CDR3 runs 15 residues. The J segment lost 3 bases and the V segment lost 1 base, leaving 5 bases of the junction unmatched. From germline, CDR1 is SEHNR and CDR2 FQNEAQ (reference sequence). The CDR3 nucleotides read TGTGCCAGCAGCTTAGGGACAGGACCCCACTATGGCTACACCTTC. Protein product: CASSLGTGPHYGYTF. Full variable domain (remainder filled in from reference TRBV7-9 and TRBJ1-2): DTGVSQNPRHKITKRGQNVTFRCDPISEHNRLYWYRQTLGQGPEFLTYFQNEAQLEKSRLLSDRFSAERPKGSFSTLEIQRTEQGDSAMYLCASSLGTGPHYGYTFGSGTRLTVV.

This chain uses TRBV20-1 with TRBJ2-7; 11 bases are shared with TRBD1. This CDR3 has 15 amino acids. V lost 1 base, J lost 1 base, and 3 bases stayed unmatched. Germline assignment: CDR1 DFQATT and CDR2 SNEGSKA (reference sequence). In nucleotides, the CDR3 is TGCAGTGCTAGAGTAGGACAGGGGGCGTCCTACGAGCAGTACTTC. Translation gives CSARVGQGASYEQYF.

This clonotype was observed once. The chain recombines TRBV9 with TRBJ2-1; 7 nucleotides agree with TRBD2. The closer fit of TRBJ2-7 to the DNA end suggests the J call may be wrong. Germline lookup yields CDR1 SGDLS and CDR2 YYNGEE. This CDR3 comprises 14 residues. The CDR3 DNA follows: TGTGCCAGCAGGAGGGACTACAACTACAATGAGCAGTACTTC. Protein sequence: CASRRDYNYNEQYF.

This clonotype was seen more than once but under ten times. This chain uses TRBV7-9 with TRBJ2-5, with 7 positions matching TRBD2. The CDR3 consists of 16 residues. Looked up from germline, CDR1 is SEHNR and CDR2 is FQNEAQ (reference sequence). Trimming cost V 0 bases and J 4 bases; bases outside gene matches: 8. CDR3 nucleotide sequence: TGTGCCAGCAGCTTAGCGGTGGGAGGGTTGGCAGAGACCCAGTACTTC. This gives the protein CASSLAVGGLAETQYF.

The table lists this clonotype with many counts. This chain links TRBV29-1 with TRBJ2-7; TRBD2 is a possible D gene (6 bases). This CDR3 contains 15 residues. V was cut by 1 base and J by 7 bases, with 20 bases left in between. The germline V gene has CDR1 SQVTM and CDR2 ANQGSEA. The CDR3 nucleotides read TGCAGCGTTGAAGGCGATAGCGGTCTTCCGGGGGAGCAGTACTTC. Amino acids: CSVEGDSGLPGEQYF.